The rows below give T cell receptor beta chains drawn from one sample of a study of blood T cell repertoires in COVID-19. Some clones are missing from TCRdb's copy, which holds only in-frame ones; the method was immunoSEQ multiplex PCR. This table holds some 86,000 clones, approximately 83% found once. The sample was peripheral blood. Receptor source: a woman of 80 years or more with active or convalescent COVID-19. The CDR3 runs from the conserved cysteine through the conserved F or W. A D gene is named only where the DNA matches it firmly. Clone size appears in some rows only: once, few, many, or a class for an expanded clone.

>TRBJ2-7|TRBV9|14|TRBD2|.
TGTGCCAGCAGCCCAGCGGGAGTTTATAACGAGCAGTACTTC
CASSPAGVYNEQYF
>TRBJ2-1|TRBV4-3|19|.|once
TGCGCCAGCAGCCAAACCGGACGGATTGACAGGACGAGGATGAATGAGCAGTTCTTC
CASSQTGRIDRTRMNEQFF
>TRBJ1-6|TRBV30|17|TRBD1|few
TGTGCCTGGAGTGTAAGGGGCGTCAGGGGGAATAATTCACCCCTCCACTTT
CAWSVRGVRGNNSPLHF
>TRBJ2-3|TRBV7-3|15|.|.
TGTGCCAGCAGCGCGGGGGCCCTTAGCACAGATACGCAGTATTTT
CASSAGALSTDTQYF
>TRBJ2-1|TRBV7-2|16|TRBD2|.
TGTGCCAGCAGCTTAGCCTCCGGGACTAGACTAAATGAGCAGTTCTTC
CASSLASGTRLNEQFF
>TRBJ1-2|TRBV20-1|16|TRBD1|.
TGCAGTGCTAGTTTCACCCTAGGGGGCAGGGAGTTAGGCTACACCTTC
CSASFTLGGRELGYTF
>TRBJ1-2|TRBV21-1|12|.|.
TGTGCCGGAAAAGGGGGCGTCTATGGCTACACCTTC
CAGKGGVYGYTF
>TRBJ2-7|TRBV13|16|TRBD2|.
TGTGCCAGCAGACGAATACAGACTAGCGCAAGCTACGAGCAGTACTTC
CASRRIQTSASYEQYF
>TRBJ1-2|TRBV3-1/TRBV3-2|15|.|.
TGTGCCAGCAGCTCCACCTTGGACAGCGCCTATGGCTACACCTTC
CASSSTLDSAYGYTF
>TRBJ2-7|TRBV28|14|TRBD1|.
TGTGCCAGCAGTGATTCTACAGGGGGCTACGAGCAGTACTTC
CASSDSTGGYEQYF
>TRBJ2-5|TRBV4-2|16|.|few
TGTGCCAGCAGCCCCCTTTTCACACAGGGCGGGGAGACCCAGTACTTC
CASSPLFTQGGETQYF
>TRBJ1-3|TRBV2|13|.|once
TGTGCCAGCAGTCCTCAGGGGCGGAACACCATATATTTT
CASSPQGRNTIYF
>TRBJ2-7|TRBV4-2|19|TRBD2|.
TGTGCCAGCAGCCAAGATCGCGGGAGTCGGATTTTGAGCTCCTACGAGCAGTACTTC
CASSQDRGSRILSSYEQYF
>TRBJ2-1|TRBV5-1|15|TRBD2|few
TGCGCCAGCAGAGAGGTAGCGGGAGTTGTGGGTGAGCAGTTCTTC
CASREVAGVVGEQFF
>TRBJ1-3|TRBV9|15|TRBD1|.
TGTGCCAGCAGCCCAGGGGGGCTCTCTGGAAACACCATATATTTT
CASSPGGLSGNTIYF
>TRBJ2-3|TRBV28|17|TRBD2|.
TGTGCCAGCAGCGATAGCGGGAGGGGTCCGAACACAGATACGCAGTATTTT
CASSDSGRGPNTDTQYF
>TRBJ2-7|TRBV2|14|.|.
TGTGCCAGCAGTGAATGGGGGCTCTCCTACGAGCAGTACTTC
CASSEWGLSYEQYF
>TRBJ1-3|TRBV4-1|17|.|.
TGCGCCAGCAGCCAAGATTACGGTGGCAGGGACAAAAACACCATATATTTT
CASSQDYGGRDKNTIYF
>TRBJ2-7|TRBV5-3|19|TRBD2|.
TGTGCCAGAACCTCGGGGACTAGCGTGTCTGGGGGGAGCTCCTACGAGCAGTACTTC
CARTSGTSVSGGSSYEQYF
>TRBJ1-4|TRBV4-3|16|TRBD1|.
TGCGCCAGCAGCCAAGATTCGAACAGGGGGTTTGAAAAACTGTTTTTT
CASSQDSNRGFEKLFF
>TRBJ2-5|TRBV11-2|19|TRBD2|.
TGTGCCAGCACCCCAAGTCTTGGACTAGCGGGAGGGCCGAGGGAGACCCAGTACTTC
CASTPSLGLAGGPRETQYF
>TRBJ1-6|TRBV2|13|TRBD1|.
TGTGCCAGCAGGGTAGGGGGCAGGTCACCCCTCCACTTT
CASRVGGRSPLHF
>TRBJ1-2|TRBV28|14|.|.
TGTGCCAGCAGTTCCGGTTGGGGAGGCTATGGCTACACCTTC
CASSSGWGGYGYTF
>TRBJ2-3|TRBV18|17|.|.
TGTGCCAGCTCACCACCGTCGATAGTAGGTCGCGGAGATACGCAGTATTTT
CASSPPSIVGRGDTQYF
>TRBJ1-4|TRBV28|14|TRBD1|.
TGTGCCAGCAGTTCAGGGGGCGCGGCGGAAAAACTGTTTTTT
CASSSGGAAEKLFF